The 31 T cell receptor beta chains listed next were all sequenced from one sample in a study of T cell responses to AZD1222 COVID-19 vaccine. Here immunoSEQ multiplex PCR was the method, and the copy in TCRdb shows in-frame clones only, minus some. The sample consists of approximately 180,000 clones, just under 90% of them appearing once. The sequenced sample was peripheral blood, obtained on day 0 of AZD1222 vaccination. The receptors stem from an adult in good health.

The chain employs TRBV18 and TRBJ2-1; 8 positions agree with TRBD2. V lost 3 bases to trimming and J lost 3 bases; unmatched junction nucleotides: 10. There are 17 residues in the CDR3. The germline V gene has CDR1 KGHSH and CDR2 LQKENI. The CDR3 reads CASSPRGAQGFYNEQFF. The CDR3 DNA reads as TGTGCCAGCTCACCGCGGGGGGCCCAGGGTTTCTACAATGAGCAGTTCTTC.

The rearrangement joins TRBV2 to TRBJ1-5; D perhaps matches TRBD1 (5 bases). The germline CDR1 and CDR2 sequences are SNHLY and FYNNEI. There are 15 residues in the CDR3. Trimming pared 8 bases from V and 3 bases from J, leaving 17 bases between. The CDR3 sequence: CASRGQGQDNQPQHF. CDR3 DNA: TGTGCCAGCCGGGGTCAGGGTCAAGACAATCAGCCCCAGCATTTT. Filled out from reference TRBV2 and TRBJ1-5, the complete variable domain reads EPEVTQTPSHQVTQMGQEVILRCVPISNHLYFYWYRQILGQKVEFLVSFYNNEISEKSEIFDDQFSVERPDGSNFTLKIRSTKLEDSAMYFCASRGQGQDNQPQHFGDGTRLSIL.

V gene TRBV5-1 combines with J gene TRBJ1-2; D is ambiguous. The CDR3 length is 14 residues. Germline lookup yields CDR1 SGHRS and CDR2 YFSETQ. V lost 4 bases and J lost 6, with 16 bases in between. CDR3 protein: CASSQTYGDHGYTF. In nucleotides, the CDR3 is TGCGCCAGCAGCCAGACCTACGGGGATCATGGCTACACCTTC.

This clone is a singleton in its sample. The chain joins TRBV30 to TRBJ2-2; perhaps TRBD1 as D (5 bases). The germline CDR1 and CDR2 sequences are GTSNPN and SVGIG (reference sequence). The CDR3 is 14 residues long. V was pared by 8 bases and J by 4 bases, with 17 bases between. In nucleotides, the CDR3 is TGTGCCGGTTCCAGGGTGACGGGCACCGGGGAGCTGTTTTTT. This codes for CAGSRVTGTGELFF.

The chain has TRBV28 and TRBJ2-7, with 8 bases that match TRBD1. Germline values: CDR1 MDHEN, CDR2 SYDVKM. The ends lost 10 bases at V and 3 bases at J; junction bases unmatched: 5. This CDR3 contains 12 residues. CDR3 sequence reads: CATTTGVYEQYF. For the CDR3, the DNA is TGTGCCACCACGACAGGGGTCTACGAGCAGTACTTC.

The CDR3 protein is CSVEGTGRAGEKLFF. The CDR3, as DNA: TGCAGCGTTGAAGGTACAGGGAGGGCAGGTGAAAAACTGTTTTTT. This sequence joins TRBV29-1 and TRBJ1-4, with TRBD1 as a possible D gene (6 bases). Germline CDR1 SQVTM, CDR2 ANQGSEA. Trimming shortened V by 1 base and J by 7 bases, and 16 bases separated the two germline ends. The CDR3 runs 15 residues.

This chain links TRBV11-3 with TRBJ2-1; TRBD1 matches at 8 bases. CDR1 and CDR2 from the germline V gene are SGHNT and YENEEA. Germline trimming cut 1 base from V and 10 bases from J; bases unmatched to any gene: 0. This CDR3 is 12 amino acids long. As DNA, the CDR3 is TGTGCCAGCAGCTTAGGGACAGGGGAGCAGTTCTTC. Residues: CASSLGTGEQFF.

The CDR3 bases are TGTGCCAGCAGCCAGGACTCCTACGAGCAGTACTTC. This gives the protein CASSQDSYEQYF. The chain carries TRBV14 and TRBJ2-7; D remains ambiguous. Deletions cut 3 bases from V and 0 bases from J, with 3 bases between. CDR3 length: 12 amino acids. CDR1 SGHDN and CDR2 FVKESK come from the germline V gene.

The CDR3 is CASSLHMNTEAFF. DNA of the CDR3: TGTGCCAGCAGCCTACATATGAACACTGAAGCTTTCTTT. This chain connects TRBV7-8 to TRBJ1-1; D uncertain. Germline V gives CDR1 SGHVS, CDR2 FQNEAQ. The CDR3 consists of 13 residues. Deletions cut 5 bases from V and 0 bases from J, with 7 bases between. Full variable domain (missing parts from reference TRBV7-8 and TRBJ1-1): GAGVSQSPRYKVAKRGQDVALRCDPISGHVSLFWYQQALGQGPEFLTYFQNEAQLDKSGLPSDRFFAERPEGSVSTLKIQRTQQEDSAVYLCASSLHMNTEAFFGQGTRLTVV.

This sequence joins TRBV6-5 and TRBJ1-2; unclear D gene. The CDR3 covers 11 residues. Germline values: CDR1 MNHEY, CDR2 SVGAGI. Between the trimmed V and J ends, which lost 4 bases and 8 bases, there was a span of 8 bases. The CDR3 loop reads CASSSPWGYTF. The CDR3 region has the DNA TGTGCCAGCAGTTCCCCATGGGGCTACACCTTC.

V usage is TRBV15 and J usage is TRBJ1-3; D call uncertain. Germline loops: CDR1 LNHNV, CDR2 YYDKDF (reference sequence). V dropped 0 bases and J dropped 0 bases, with 15 bases sitting between them. CDR3 length: 18 amino acids. CDR3: CATSRDLFFRNSGNTIYF. As DNA, the CDR3 is TGTGCCACCAGCAGAGATTTGTTTTTCAGAAACTCTGGAAACACCATATATTTT.

The chain links TRBV5-1 to TRBJ2-2; D may be TRBD2 (5 bases). The CDR3 has 14 residues. Trimming stripped 6 bases from V and 2 bases from J, with 11 bases between. Germline V gene data show CDR1 as SGHRS and CDR2 as YFSETQ. In nucleotides, the CDR3 is TGCGCCAGCAAGCAGGACTTAAACACCGGGGAGCTGTTTTTT. Its translation is CASKQDLNTGELFF.

The chain carries TRBV4-1 and TRBJ2-3, with 7 bases aligning to TRBD1. CDR3 length equals 15 residues. Trimming cost V 5 bases and J 2 bases; bases outside gene matches: 7. Germline V gene sequence: CDR1 MGHRA, CDR2 YSYEKL. The CDR3 here is CASSFRTGDTDTQYF. The CDR3 DNA is TGCGCCAGCAGCTTCCGGACAGGAGACACAGATACGCAGTATTTT.

The rearrangement joins TRBV5-1 to TRBJ2-5; D is perhaps TRBD1 (5 bases). Per the germline V gene, CDR1 is SGHRS and CDR2 is YFSETQ. V lost 7 bases and J lost 3, with 13 bases in between. The CDR3 has 13 residues. DNA for the CDR3: TGCGCCAGCCGTGTCAGGGCAGAAGAGACCCAGTACTTC. It yields the protein CASRVRAEETQYF.

The V call is TRBV3-1 (or the pseudogene TRBV3-2), the J call TRBJ2-2; D unclear. V was trimmed by 1 base and J by 4 bases, leaving 7 bases between them. The CDR3 has 14 amino acids. The germline gives CDR1 LGHDT, CDR2 YNNKEL (reference sequence). The CDR3 coding sequence is TGTGCCAGCAGCCAAGTACAGTTCACCGGGGAGCTGTTTTTT. It translates to CASSQVQFTGELFF.

V is TRBV2 and J is TRBJ2-1, with D maybe TRBD1 (5 bases). The germline gives CDR1 SNHLY, CDR2 FYNNEI. This CDR3 spans 12 amino acids. CDR3 sequence reads: CAARAKPNEQFF. CDR3 DNA: TGTGCGGCCAGGGCCAAACCTAATGAGCAGTTCTTC.

This clone has only one observation. This rearrangement joins TRBV5-1 to TRBJ2-1; unclear D gene. This CDR3 comprises 16 residues. Per germline, CDR1 SGHRS and CDR2 YFSETQ. V dropped 3 bases and J dropped 4 bases, with 17 bases sitting between them. DNA of the CDR3: TGCGCCAGCAGCTCAGCCCCAATGGGCTCTTACAATGAGCAGTTCTTC. It yields the protein CASSSAPMGSYNEQFF.

The V gene is TRBV29-1, the J gene TRBJ1-1, with a weak D call TRBD1 (6 bases). The V gene's germline CDR1 is SQVTM and CDR2 ANQGSEA. Deletions cut 4 bases from V and 7 bases from J, with 13 bases between. This CDR3 contains 12 residues. Written as DNA, the CDR3 is TGCAGCGTTGCGGGGGGGCAGGATGAAGCTTTCTTT. Protein sequence: CSVAGGQDEAFF.

In its sample, this clone was seen once. The rearrangement uses TRBV4-1 and TRBJ2-3; 11 nucleotides align to TRBD2. Unmatched junction bases numbered 11, after V lost 2 bases and J lost 10 bases. The germline gives CDR1 MGHRA, CDR2 YSYEKL. CDR3 length: 16 residues. CDR3 coding DNA: TGCGCCAGCAGCCAATCTAATAGCGGGGGGGCCCTAGCGCAGTATTTT. Its translation: CASSQSNSGGALAQYF.

The chain joins TRBV23-1 to TRBJ2-2; D ambiguous. TRBV23-1 falls under the ORF class, with uncertain function. The germline V and J ends were trimmed by 6 bases and 8 bases, with 13 bases remaining between them. CDR3 length: 13 residues. The CDR3 protein is CASSYSVPGELFF. The CDR3 coding sequence is TGCGCCAGCAGCTACTCAGTTCCTGGGGAGCTGTTTTTT.

The chain carries TRBV18 and TRBJ1-5; weak D call: TRBD1 (6 bases). V lost 5 bases and J lost 1, with 9 bases in between. There are 14 residues in the CDR3. Germline values: CDR1 KGHSH, CDR2 LQKENI. The CDR3 loop reads CASSTGLSNQPQHF. The DNA of the CDR3 is TGTGCCAGCTCAACAGGGTTAAGCAATCAGCCCCAGCATTTT.

The rearrangement links TRBV6-1 to TRBJ1-2; maybe TRBD1 (5 bases). Germline V lookup: CDR1 MNHNS, CDR2 SASEGT. There are 15 residues in the CDR3. Trimming stripped 3 bases from V and 3 bases from J, with 14 bases between. The DNA of the CDR3 is TGTGCCAGCAGTGAGTTGTCAGGGCTTGACTATGGCTACACCTTC. Residues: CASSELSGLDYGYTF.

The chain's CDR3 is CASSLWSFREGEKLFF. Written as DNA, the CDR3 is TGTGCCAGCAGTTTATGGTCCTTCAGGGAGGGTGAAAAACTGTTTTTT. The gene calls are TRBV28 and TRBJ1-4, with a weak D call TRBD1 (5 bases). This CDR3 spans 16 amino acids. Trimming took 0 bases from V and 7 from J, leaving 15 bases between them. The V gene's germline CDR1 is MDHEN and CDR2 SYDVKM. Drawing the rest from reference TRBV28 and TRBJ1-4, the complete variable domain is DVKVTQSSRYLVKRTGEKVFLECVQDMDHENMFWYRQDPGLGLRLIYFSYDVKMKEKGDIPEGYSVSREKKERFSLILESASTNQTSMYLCASSLWSFREGEKLFFGSGTQLSVL.

The rearrangement links TRBV11-2 to TRBJ1-6; D is ambiguous. CDR1 is SGHAT, CDR2 FQNNGV, per germline. This CDR3 contains 16 residues. Trimming shortened V by 1 base and J by 7 bases, and 14 bases separated the two germline ends. CDR3 protein: CASSLGRESVNSPLHF. CDR3 sequence (DNA): TGTGCCAGCAGCTTAGGAAGGGAGAGTGTGAATTCACCCCTCCACTTT.

The chain combines TRBV19 with TRBJ2-7; a weak D match, TRBD1 (6 bases). In germline, CDR1 is LNHDA, CDR2 SQIVND (reference sequence). Trimming cost V 4 bases and J 1 base, with 8 bases left between them. CDR3 length: 13 residues. This CDR3 reads CASSTTGSYEQYF. CDR3 coding DNA: TGTGCCAGTAGTACGACAGGTTCCTACGAGCAGTACTTC.

V and J are TRBV5-1 and TRBJ2-7; the D gene is possibly TRBD1 (5 bases). There are 14 residues in the CDR3. Germline CDR1 SGHRS, CDR2 YFSETQ. The V end was cut by 4 bases, the J end by 0 bases, with 11 bases between. In DNA form, the CDR3 reads TGCGCCAGCAGCCCTACAGGTTTCTCCTACGAGCAGTACTTC. This sequence encodes CASSPTGFSYEQYF.

This clone occurred once. The V call is TRBV30, the J call TRBJ2-7; 7 nucleotides align to TRBD2. This CDR3 spans 14 amino acids. V was clipped by 5 bases and J by 0 bases; unmatched bases: 7. Germline CDR1 is GTSNPN and CDR2 is SVGIG (reference sequence). The CDR3 region is CAWGEGTVSYEQYF. The DNA of the CDR3 is TGTGCCTGGGGGGAGGGAACGGTCTCCTACGAGCAGTACTTC.

The V gene is TRBV7-2, the J gene TRBJ1-4; D is unresolved. The CDR3 sequence is 15 residues long. Looked up from germline, CDR1 is SGHTA and CDR2 is FQGNSA. With 4 bases removed from V and 4 bases from J, the gap between germline ends came to 13 bases. Here the CDR3 DNA reads TGTGCCAGCAGCTCCCTACTCCTTGTTAATGAAAAACTGTTTTTT. Translated: CASSSLLLVNEKLFF.

The chain is built from TRBV6-6 and TRBJ1-5; TRBD1 matches at 7 bases. J was trimmed by 5 bases and V by 6 bases; bases with no gene match: 4. Per germline, CDR1 MNHNY and CDR2 SVGAGI (reference sequence). The CDR3 spans 13 residues. The chain's CDR3 is CASSTQGDQPQHF. CDR3 sequence (DNA): TGTGCCAGCAGCACCCAGGGGGATCAGCCCCAGCATTTT.

This clone was counted only a few times. This chain connects TRBV18 to TRBJ1-5, with a possible D match to TRBD1 (6 bases). The CDR3 loop spans 13 amino acids. Trimming stripped 6 bases from V and 7 bases from J, with 13 bases between. CDR1 is KGHSH, CDR2 LQKENI, per germline. The chain's CDR3 is CASSAGGTQPQHF. In DNA form, the CDR3 reads TGTGCCAGCTCTGCGGGAGGGACACAGCCCCAGCATTTT.

V gene TRBV4-2 combines with J gene TRBJ1-6; D not certain. V lost 1 base, J lost 15 bases, and 7 bases lay in between. The CDR3 sequence is 11 residues long. The germline CDR1 and CDR2 sequences are LGHNA and YNFKEQ. CDR3 region: CASSQAELLHF. The CDR3 DNA sequence: TGTGCCAGCAGCCAAGCGGAACTCCTCCACTTT.